Detailed here is one T cell receptor (beta chain). What this receptor recognizes is not known. Qualities for individual bases were not recorded, and no much larger clone is one base off. Donors formed part of the validation cohort, which comprised over a hundred subjects and was distinct from the first cohort of roughly 600 subjects. The protocol used for the library was the immunoSEQ multiplex PCR assay. On the authors' methods: A statistical classification framework was built to diagnose cytomegalovirus status from the catalog of TCR beta chain sequences. Held by TCRdb, this immuneACCESS table contains in-frame sequences only and omits some clones. Under half of the omission traces to an unresolved V gene where checked; the cause of the rest is unknown. V, J and clone size reflect that table, while D and trimming were determined from the DNA. The sample table records about 40,000 clones; roughly 93% of these occur just once. The ten largest clones add up to roughly 2% of the sample.

These data are taken from a study of cytomegalovirus exposure and HLA in healthy donors (TCRdb year 2017). About the study as a whole: A later analysis indicated that the 120 or so validation repertoires were generated on the platform also employed for the approximately 700 repertoires of the first cohort. A separate validation cohort of roughly 130 different subjects was used in addition to the roughly 640-subject first cohort. The study combined high-throughput TCR immunosequencing, statistical association of individual TCRs with disease status, and machine learning to predict cytomegalovirus infection status. The aim of the study was to test whether cataloging public T cell receptors could identify signatures of past pathogen exposure. The paper as a whole reports these results and caveats: A few of the identified cytomegalovirus-associated TCR beta chains were confirmed in vitro to be specific for cytomegalovirus antigens. The classifier was reported to diagnose cytomegalovirus status with high specificity and sensitivity in both the original and validation cohorts. Subsequent analysis determined that TCRs grouped into clusters in the first cohort also showed a tendency toward co-occurrence across the roughly 120 validation repertoires, and approximately 93% of cluster scores exceeded 0. The authors suggested that the approach could potentially be extended to other disease states and immunological phenotypes. All 120 or so repertoires were used to score co-occurrence in the validation cohort in a later analysis, because that analysis had no HLA typing for the cohort. Across donors, most TCR sequences were observed very rarely, whereas some public TCRs were present in many individuals. In the study, around 150 TCR beta chains were listed as associated with cytomegalovirus.

Counted from cysteine to phenylalanine, this CDR3 has 14 amino acids. The DNA shown is the 42-base CDR3, in frame from base 1. V gives up 3 bases and J gives up 2 bases, and the segment between their germline ends measures 9 bases. CDR1 and CDR2 (SEHNR, FQNEAQ) derive from the germline V gene (reference sequence). The V and J segments used are TRBV7-9 and TRBJ2-3, with a weak D call of TRBD1 (5 bases match). This sequence was found in a woman in her late teens or twenties in good health and CMV-seronegative. Sequenced: PBMCs. The DNA reads TGTGCCAGCAGCTTTGACAGTGACACAGATACGCAGTATTTT. This sequence encodes CASSFDSDTDTQYF.